The 2 T cell receptor beta chains below were found in one sample sequenced in a study of T cells after yellow fever vaccination. TCRdb called the 5' RACE reads again in MiXCR, with one record for every CDR3 protein. This sample has 400,000 or so distinct CDR3 sequences, with about 19% found just once. This specimen consisted of PBMCs, obtained before the yellow fever booster vaccination. Source of these receptors: a young man who received the YFV17D yellow fever vaccine.

CDR3 nucleotides: TGTGCCAGCAGCTTACGCTACAACAATGGCTACACCTTC. Its translation is CASSLRYNNGYTF. This chain connects TRBV7-9 to TRBJ1-2; no firm D call. The CDR3 consists of 13 residues. The V and J ends lost 2 bases and 6 bases respectively, with 10 bases between them. Germline CDR1 is SEHNR and CDR2 is FQNEAQ (reference sequence).

The chain carries TRBV5-5 and TRBJ2-7; 7 positions agree with TRBD1. This CDR3 is 14 amino acids long. Per germline, CDR1 SGHKS and CDR2 YYEKEE (reference sequence). V dropped 5 bases and J dropped 0; count of bases not matched to a gene: 5. CDR3 sequence reads: CASSKRGRSYEQYF. The CDR3 nucleotides are TGTGCCAGCAGTAAGAGGGGGCGCTCCTACGAGCAGTACTTC.